The 21 T cell receptor beta chains below all came from one sample that was sequenced in a study of shared clonotypes between healthy human individuals. Selected positively for CCR7 and CD45RO-negative, naive CD8 cells excluded terminally differentiated effector memory CD45RA+ cells. Using immunoSEQ multiplex PCR, the repertoire was profiled, and TCRdb retains in-frame clones only, with some absent. The data contain some 2 million clones, approximately 94% of them singletons. Specimen: naive CD8+ T cells sorted from blood. Receptors originate from a man aged 18-30 years in good health.

The chain uses TRBV7-8 and TRBJ1-5; no clear D gene. V was shortened by 4 bases and J by 0 bases, with 7 bases between the two germline ends. This CDR3 is 14 amino acids long. Germline loops: CDR1 SGHVS, CDR2 FQNEAQ. The CDR3: CASSYDPSNQPQHF. The CDR3 coding sequence is TGTGCCAGCAGCTATGACCCTAGCAATCAGCCCCAGCATTTT.

The chain couples TRBV9 to TRBJ1-1; 10 bases match TRBD1. Losses at the gene ends were 3 bases for V and 1 base for J; bases not matched to a gene: 9. The CDR3 sequence is 17 residues long. Per the germline V gene, CDR1 is SGDLS and CDR2 is YYNGEE. The CDR3 loop is CASSDPRDRGPNTEAFF. The CDR3 coding sequence is TGTGCCAGCAGCGACCCCCGGGACAGGGGACCGAACACTGAAGCTTTCTTT.

The CDR3 loop is CASSLQYGGAGETQYF. Here the CDR3 DNA reads TGTGCCAGCAGCTTGCAGTACGGGGGGGCCGGGGAGACCCAGTACTTC. The chain carries TRBV11-2 and TRBJ2-5; 8 nucleotides agree with TRBD2. J lost 5 bases, V lost 3 bases, and 11 bases had no gene match. The CDR3 contains 16 residues. Germline V gene lookup returns CDR1 SGHAT and CDR2 FQNNGV.

On this clone itself: Within the sample, other DNA sequences also encode this same CDR3. The chain employs TRBV30 and TRBJ2-2; tentatively, D is TRBD2 (6 bases). From germline, CDR1 is GTSNPN and CDR2 SVGIG (reference sequence). The CDR3 consists of 16 residues. With 2 bases removed from V and 3 bases from J, the gap between germline ends came to 16 bases. The chain's CDR3 is CAWSIRRLGHTGELFF. CDR3 DNA sequence: TGTGCCTGGAGTATACGGCGACTAGGACACACCGGGGAGCTGTTTTTT.

The chain uses TRBV7-8 and TRBJ2-5; D is uncertain. Per the germline V gene, CDR1 is SGHVS and CDR2 is FQNEAQ. The CDR3 consists of 15 residues. The V gene lost 6 bases and the J gene lost 7 bases, with 21 bases spanning the gap. The DNA of the CDR3 is TGTGCCAGCAGTTCGCCAGGACGGAACGAACTGACCCAGTACTTC. It encodes CASSSPGRNELTQYF. The whole variable domain, remainder taken from reference TRBV7-8 and TRBJ2-5, is GAGVSQSPRYKVAKRGQDVALRCDPISGHVSLFWYQQALGQGPEFLTYFQNEAQLDKSGLPSDRFFAERPEGSVSTLKIQRTQQEDSAVYLCASSSPGRNELTQYFGPGTRLLVL.

The chain uses TRBV18 and TRBJ2-1; 12 nucleotides line up with TRBD2. This CDR3 region has 19 residues. With 7 bases clipped from V and 0 bases from J, the junction kept 13 bases outside the gene matches. Germline assignment: CDR1 KGHSH and CDR2 LQKENI. The CDR3 loop is CASCTPWTSGASSYNEQFF. As DNA, the CDR3 is TGTGCCAGCTGTACGCCTTGGACTAGCGGGGCGAGCTCCTACAATGAGCAGTTCTTC.

The chain combines TRBV7-3 with TRBJ2-5, with D possibly being TRBD1 (6 bases). Germline values: CDR1 SGHTA, CDR2 FQGTGA. V shed 2 bases and J shed 3 bases, with 10 bases lying between them. This CDR3 contains 14 residues. DNA for the CDR3: TGTGCCAGCAGCTTATCAGGGGATGAAGAGACCCAGTACTTC. Its protein product is CASSLSGDEETQYF.

This rearrangement joins TRBV13 to TRBJ1-3; D is uncertain. Per germline, CDR1 PRHDT and CDR2 FYEKMQ (reference sequence). CDR3 length: 14 residues. The V gene lost 4 bases and the J gene lost 8 bases, with 15 bases spanning the gap. The CDR3 nucleotides are TGTGCCAGCAGCTGGCGGGAGGGCGCGGACACCATATATTTT. Translation gives CASSWREGADTIYF.

The chain joins TRBV7-8 to TRBJ2-7, with a tentative D call TRBD1 (6 bases). The germline gives CDR1 SGHVS, CDR2 FQNEAQ. The CDR3 is 13 amino acids. V gave up 7 bases and J gave up 3 bases, with 13 bases separating them. For the CDR3, the DNA is TGTGCCAGCACCTGGACAGAACACTACGAGCAGTACTTC. Translation: CASTWTEHYEQYF.

The chain is built from TRBV6-5 and TRBJ1-3; tentatively, D is TRBD1 (5 bases). CDR1 and CDR2 from the germline V gene are MNHEY and SVGAGI. The V gene lost 6 bases and the J gene lost 3 bases, with 15 bases spanning the gap. CDR3 length: 15 residues. CDR3 region: CASRELGAVGNTIYF. The CDR3 region has the DNA TGTGCCAGCAGGGAATTAGGGGCGGTTGGAAACACCATATATTTT.

Details on this clone: The sample contains more than one DNA sequence encoding this CDR3. Here the CDR3 reads CASSLGVGAYEQYF. CDR3 coding DNA: TGTGCCAGCAGCTTGGGTGTCGGAGCCTACGAGCAGTACTTC. The rearrangement links TRBV5-4 to TRBJ2-7; the D is unclear. Trimming removed 0 bases from V and 2 bases from J, with 9 bases in between. This CDR3 spans 14 amino acids. Germline assignment: CDR1 SGHNT and CDR2 YYREEE (reference sequence).

On this clone: The same CDR3 is also encoded by other DNA sequences in this sample. The chain joins TRBV27 to TRBJ2-7; 7 bases line up with TRBD1. This CDR3 is 16 amino acids long. With 0 bases clipped from V and 4 bases from J, the junction kept 9 bases outside the gene matches. Per the germline V gene, CDR1 is MNHEY and CDR2 is SMNVEV (reference sequence). The CDR3 reads CASSLSAGTATYEQYF. DNA for the CDR3: TGTGCCAGCAGTTTATCAGCCGGGACAGCTACATACGAGCAGTACTTC.

The CDR3 DNA reads as TGTGCTAGTGGTCGGGGGGCCCCAGAAATGAACACTGAAGCTTTCTTT. As protein: CASGRGAPEMNTEAFF. The chain couples TRBV12-5 to TRBJ1-1; the D gene is possibly TRBD1 (6 bases). Germline-derived CDR1 and CDR2 are LGHNT and FRNRAP. The CDR3 consists of 16 residues. The V and J ends lost 5 bases and 0 bases respectively, with 16 bases between them.

This sequence joins TRBV30 and TRBJ2-7; no firm D call. The CDR3 runs 13 residues. V lost 2 bases, J lost 0 bases, and 8 bases lay in between. In germline, CDR1 is GTSNPN, CDR2 SVGIG (reference sequence). CDR3 in amino acids: CAWSPPSSYEQYF. Written as DNA, the CDR3 is TGTGCCTGGAGTCCTCCTAGCTCCTACGAGCAGTACTTC.

V usage is TRBV7-9 and J usage is TRBJ1-2; tentative D call: TRBD1 (6 bases). The length of the CDR3 is 17 residues. Germline-derived CDR1 and CDR2 are SEHNR and FQNEAQ (reference sequence). The V end lost 2 bases, the J end lost 8 bases, and 24 bases lay between the germline ends. The chain's CDR3 is CASSLIEQGILGEGYTF. In nucleotides, the CDR3 is TGTGCCAGCAGCTTAATTGAACAGGGAATTCTCGGGGAGGGCTACACCTTC.

The gene calls are TRBV7-6 and TRBJ2-1, with 11 bases matching TRBD2. The V and J ends lost 3 bases and 2 bases, in that order; junction bases with no gene match: 9. CDR3 length equals 18 residues. Germline loops: CDR1 SGHVS, CDR2 FNYEAQ. The CDR3 reads CASSFDSLAGGPYNEQFF. CDR3 nucleotide sequence: TGTGCCAGCAGCTTCGACTCCCTAGCGGGGGGCCCCTACAATGAGCAGTTCTTC.

This chain uses TRBV7-9 with TRBJ1-2, with 8 bases identical to TRBD1. Germline loops: CDR1 SEHNR, CDR2 FQNEAQ (reference sequence). The CDR3 is made up of 16 amino acids. The ends lost 5 bases at V and 4 bases at J; junction bases unmatched: 12. The CDR3 loop is CASSTPGTGFFYGYTF. The CDR3 DNA reads as TGTGCCAGCAGCACCCCTGGGACAGGATTTTTCTATGGCTACACCTTC.

The J gene is TRBJ2-7, the V gene TRBV11-3; D is unresolved. This CDR3 is built from 11 residues. The germline gives CDR1 SGHNT, CDR2 YENEEA. The ends were cut back, 5 bases at V and 3 bases at J, with 5 bases in the middle. CDR3 sequence reads: CASSPDYEQYF. CDR3 nucleotides: TGTGCCAGCAGCCCCGACTACGAGCAGTACTTC.

CDR3 in amino acids: CARSVDNYEQYF. CDR3 sequence (DNA): TGTGCCAGAAGCGTAGACAACTACGAGCAGTACTTC. J is TRBJ2-7 and V is TRBV5-3; D unresolved. TRBV5-3 is an ORF, and what it does is uncertain. The CDR3 runs 12 residues. V lost 4 bases to trimming and J lost 3 bases, with 8 bases between them.

This clone was picked up one time. The chain couples TRBV4-3 to TRBJ2-7, with 7 bases identical to TRBD1. The CDR3 covers 15 residues. The V and J ends lost 4 bases and 3 bases, in that order; junction bases with no gene match: 9. The germline CDR1 and CDR2 sequences are LGHNA and YSLEER. CDR3 coding DNA: TGCGCCAGCAGCCGGCACCGGGACAGTGACTACGAGCAGTACTTC. Protein sequence: CASSRHRDSDYEQYF.

This chain links TRBV6-1 with TRBJ1-5; no clear D gene. Trimming left V 6 bases short and J 5 bases short, with 17 bases between. This CDR3 has 15 residues. Germline V lookup: CDR1 MNHNS, CDR2 SASEGT. The CDR3 DNA reads TGTGCCAGCAGGGTGTTGACGGGTAGGGATCAGCCCCAGCATTTT. It specifies CASRVLTGRDQPQHF.